The clone carrying this T cell receptor beta chain was picked up one time. As yet, its antigen is unknown. This entry is derived from a study of pediatric ulcerative colitis. V lost 4 bases and J 4 bases, leaving 21 bases between the germline ends. The CDR3 totals 16 residues. This was a survey-level run. Samples were sequenced at Survey level, maximum 500,000 reads. Sequencing used immunoSEQ multiplex PCR; TCRdb keeps in-frame clones, though not all of them. The profile shows roughly 60,000 clones, about 87% of them singletons. Study-wide points: No controls had the two rectal clonotypes shared by ulcerative colitis patients. Blood-rectal clonal overlap within each person was significantly higher in ulcerative colitis patients than controls.

The gene calls are TRBV5-3 and TRBJ2-7; D ambiguous. TRBV5-3 is filed as an ORF, its function uncertain. Sequencing used blood. This sequence was found in a boy younger than 18 who was a control in a study of pediatric ulcerative colitis. The CDR3 nucleotides read TGTGCCAGAAGCAGATCCCATCCCTCATATTTTTACGAGCAGTACTTC. It yields the protein CARSRSHPSYFYEQYF.